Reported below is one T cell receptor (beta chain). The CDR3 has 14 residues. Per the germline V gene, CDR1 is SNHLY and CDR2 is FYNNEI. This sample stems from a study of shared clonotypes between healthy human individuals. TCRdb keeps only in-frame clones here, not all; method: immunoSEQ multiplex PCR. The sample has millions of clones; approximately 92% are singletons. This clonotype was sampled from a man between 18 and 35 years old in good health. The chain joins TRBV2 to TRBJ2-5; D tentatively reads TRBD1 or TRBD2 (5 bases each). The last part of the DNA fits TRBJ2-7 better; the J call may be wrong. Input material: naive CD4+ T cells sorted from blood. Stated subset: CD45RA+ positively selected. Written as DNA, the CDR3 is TGTGCCAGCAAAGGGACCGTAAGCTCCTACGAGCAGTACTTC. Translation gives CASKGTVSSYEQYF.